These 15 T cell receptor beta chains originate from one sample sequenced in a study of blood T cell repertoires in COVID-19. Method: immunoSEQ multiplex PCR; TCRdb's copy keeps in-frame clones and lacks some. The data contain about 220,000 clones, around three quarters of them seen just once; the ten biggest clones take up 7% to 8.5%. The sequencing input was peripheral blood. The receptors were gathered from a woman in her 70s with acute or convalescent COVID-19.

The chain recombines TRBV5-1 with TRBJ1-4; D ambiguous. Germline CDR1 is SGHRS and CDR2 is YFSETQ. The CDR3 covers 13 residues. Trimming removed 5 bases at V and 7 bases at J, with 12 bases between. DNA for the CDR3: TGCGCCAGCAGGGAGAGGGTCAGTGAAAAACTGTTTTTT. Translating gives CASRERVSEKLFF.

The rearrangement links TRBV5-4 to TRBJ1-1; 8 bases match TRBD1. The CDR3 spans 14 residues. V shed 1 base and J 1 base; nucleotides not matched to a gene: 0. Germline lookup yields CDR1 SGHNT and CDR2 YYREEE (reference sequence). The DNA for the CDR3 is TGTGCCAGCAGCTTGCAGGGGGCGAACACTGAAGCTTTCTTT. Residues: CASSLQGANTEAFF.

This clone was counted once. The rearrangement joins TRBV7-2 to TRBJ2-2; 13 bases align to TRBD2. V shed 5 bases, J shed 4 bases, and the junction held 7 bases outside the gene matches. CDR1 and CDR2 from the germline V gene are SGHTA and FQGNSA. The CDR3 has 17 residues. CDR3 sequence reads: CASSRTSGGTVTGELFF. The DNA for the CDR3 is TGTGCCAGCAGCCGGACTAGCGGGGGCACGGTCACCGGGGAGCTGTTTTTT.

The chain recombines TRBV29-1 with TRBJ2-2; D unresolved. V shed 4 bases and J shed 6 bases, with 15 bases lying between them. Germline loops: CDR1 SQVTM, CDR2 ANQGSEA. This CDR3 spans 14 amino acids. DNA for the CDR3: TGCAGCGTTGGTCGGCTCGGGTCGGCCGGGGAGCTGTTTTTT. Its translation is CSVGRLGSAGELFF.

The rearrangement joins TRBV5-1 to TRBJ2-5; tentatively, D is TRBD1 (5 bases). This CDR3 region has 16 residues. Germline V gene lookup returns CDR1 SGHRS and CDR2 YFSETQ. Deletions cut 4 bases from V and 4 bases from J, with 20 bases between. DNA for the CDR3: TGCGCCAGCAGCCCATCCTCAGACAGTTGGGGAGAGACCCAGTACTTC. Protein sequence: CASSPSSDSWGETQYF.

Only one count was recorded for this clone. This chain connects TRBV5-6 to TRBJ2-7; the match to TRBD1 covers 10 bases. This CDR3 has 14 amino acids. The germline gives CDR1 SGHDT, CDR2 YYEEEE. The CDR3 DNA follows: TGTGCCAGCAGCATGGGACAGGGGTCCTCCGAGCAGTACGTC. Residues: CASSMGQGSSEQYV.

This clone has a handful of counts. This sequence joins TRBV5-1 and TRBJ2-4; the match to TRBD2 covers 7 bases. CDR1 SGHRS and CDR2 YFSETQ come from the germline V gene. V lost 4 bases, J lost 8 bases, and 12 bases stayed unmatched. The CDR3 contains 15 residues. The CDR3, as DNA: TGCGCCAGCAGCCCAGGGACTAAAGCAGCCTACATTCAGTACTTC. This sequence encodes CASSPGTKAAYIQYF.

The chain has TRBV7-2 and TRBJ1-5; possibly TRBD1 for D (5 bases). This CDR3 contains 13 residues. Germline loops: CDR1 SGHTA, CDR2 FQGNSA. V shed 3 bases and J shed 9 bases, with 12 bases lying between them. CDR3 in amino acids: CASSLSYGGPQHF. In nucleotides, the CDR3 is TGTGCCAGCAGCTTGTCTTACGGGGGGCCCCAGCATTTT.

The chain links TRBV18 to TRBJ2-3; TRBD2 matches 8 bases. V was pared by 3 bases and J by 0 bases, with 5 bases of the junction left unmatched. The CDR3 spans 16 residues. CDR1 and CDR2 (germline): KGHSH, LQKENI. Here the CDR3 DNA reads TGTGCCAGCTCACCTCTCCAGCGGGGGAGCACAGATACGCAGTATTTT. Protein product: CASSPLQRGSTDTQYF.

The rearrangement joins TRBV5-4 to TRBJ1-4; 7 positions agree with TRBD1. CDR3 length equals 16 residues. Per the germline V gene, CDR1 is SGHNT and CDR2 is YYREEE (reference sequence). The V and J ends lost 4 bases and 7 bases, in that order; junction bases with no gene match: 13. The CDR3 sequence is CASSLRTGGVGEKLFF. CDR3 nucleotides: TGTGCCAGCAGCCTCCGGACAGGCGGGGTTGGTGAAAAACTGTTTTTT.

The chain is built from TRBV23-1 and TRBJ2-1, with 9 bases matching TRBD2. TRBV23-1 carries the ORF label, with uncertain function. J lost 10 bases, V lost 4 bases, and 14 bases had no gene match. This CDR3 region has 16 residues. CDR3 nucleotides: TGCGCCAGCAGTCCCACCCGGGGCGGGGGGGCGAGAGAGCAGTTCTTC. Translation gives CASSPTRGGGAREQFF.

The chain links TRBV6-5 to TRBJ2-2, with 8 bases identical to TRBD1. The CDR3 is made up of 16 amino acids. Germline V gives CDR1 MNHEY, CDR2 SVGAGI. The junction had 4 bases not matched to a gene; V was cut back by 0 bases and J by 4 bases. The CDR3 sequence is CASSYSRDRLTGELFF. CDR3 DNA sequence: TGTGCCAGCAGTTACTCGAGGGACAGGCTCACCGGGGAGCTGTTTTTT.

This clone turned up a few times. The V gene is TRBV19, the J gene TRBJ1-2; 7 bases agree with TRBD1. Germline CDR1 and CDR2: LNHDA and SQIVND (reference sequence). Trimming took 5 bases from V and 4 from J; bases not matched to a gene: 16. The CDR3 has 17 amino acids. CDR3 region: CASSVETGSTLIYGYTF. The CDR3 DNA reads as TGTGCCAGTAGTGTCGAGACAGGGTCGACACTAATCTATGGCTACACCTTC.

The V gene is TRBV27, the J gene TRBJ2-3, with TRBD2 as a possible D gene (5 bases). CDR1 MNHEY and CDR2 SMNVEV come from the germline V gene (reference sequence). The ends were cut back, 2 bases at V and 10 bases at J, with 13 bases in the middle. The CDR3 loop spans 13 amino acids. Here the CDR3 DNA reads TGTGCCAGCAGTTTAGGACTGCTCTTTGCGCAGTATTTT. Protein: CASSLGLLFAQYF.

This sequence joins TRBV3-1 (or the pseudogene TRBV3-2) and TRBJ1-1; D unresolved. There are 13 residues in the CDR3. With 1 base removed from V and 7 bases from J, the gap between germline ends came to 10 bases. From germline, CDR1 is LGHDT and CDR2 YNNKEL (reference sequence). DNA of the CDR3: TGTGCCAGCAGCCAAGTATCAGGTATTGAAGCTTTCTTT. It translates to CASSQVSGIEAFF.